The rows below give T cell receptor beta chains drawn from one sample of a study of blood T cell repertoires in COVID-19. Method: immunoSEQ multiplex PCR; TCRdb's copy keeps in-frame clones and lacks some. In the table there are 150,000 to 190,000 clones, approximately 73% of which are singletons. Sequenced sample: peripheral blood. These receptor sequences come from a woman of 80 years or more with acute or convalescent COVID-19. Each CDR3 is given with its conserved first and last residue. The D gene is left open where the match is weak. Size is stated for part of the rows, as once, few or many counts, or as a class when the clone is expanded.

TGTGCTAGTGGTTTGCGGATCCCGACAGGGGACAACACTGAAGCTTTCTTT CASGLRIPTGDNTEAFF TRBJ1-1 TRBD1 TRBV12-5 NA
TGTGCCAGTAAAGCGGGGGGCACAGATACGCAGTATTTT CASKAGGTDTQYF TRBJ2-3 TRBD2 TRBV19 NA
TGTGCCAGCAGCTTAGGTCTGAGCACAGATACGCAGTATTTT CASSLGLSTDTQYF TRBJ2-3 NA TRBV7-9 NA
TGTGCCAGCAGCTTAGCGGCAGGGGGACGCTCTGGGGCCAACGTCCTGACTTTC CASSLAAGGRSGANVLTF TRBJ2-6 TRBD1 TRBV7-9 NA
TGTGCCAGCAGAGCGGACAGGGCGAGCAATCAGCCCCAGCATTTT CASRADRASNQPQHF TRBJ1-5 TRBD1 TRBV6-5 NA
TGTGCCAGCAGCTTGGGACAGGGTTTTTACAATGAGCAGTTCTTC CASSLGQGFYNEQFF TRBJ2-1 TRBD1 TRBV11-3 NA
TGTGCCAGCAGTGAGGCAGGGCGATATCAGCCCCAGCATTTT CASSEAGRYQPQHF TRBJ1-5 NA TRBV2 NA
TGTGCCAGCAGCTCACCGGACAACTCTGGAAACACCATATATTTT CASSSPDNSGNTIYF TRBJ1-3 NA TRBV5-4 few
TGCGCCAGCAGCTTAAACCCGGGGACAGGGGGTTCAACTAATGAAAAACTGTTTTTT CASSLNPGTGGSTNEKLFF TRBJ1-4 TRBD1 TRBV5-1 NA
TGCGCCAGCAGCTTGGGACTAGCGGGAGAACAAGAGACCCAGTACTTC CASSLGLAGEQETQYF TRBJ2-5 TRBD2 TRBV5-1 NA
TGTGCCACCAGTGATTCGACAGGGGGCAATGAGCAGTTCTTC CATSDSTGGNEQFF TRBJ2-1 TRBD1 TRBV24-1 NA
TGTGCCAGCAGTTTCCGCGGGGACAGGGTATTCACTGAAGCTTTCTTT CASSFRGDRVFTEAFF TRBJ1-1 TRBD1 TRBV27 NA
TGTGCCGGACAAGACAGGGGTCGCGACACCTTC CAGQDRGRDTF TRBJ1-2 TRBD1 TRBV30 once
TGTGCCAGCAGTCTACCCCCGGGAACCCAGCATTTT CASSLPPGTQHF TRBJ1-5 NA TRBV12-3/TRBV12-4 NA
TGTGCCAGCAGTTCCCTTGGACAGTTTATGCAGCCCCAGCATTTT CASSSLGQFMQPQHF TRBJ1-5 NA TRBV7-2 NA
TGTGCCTGGAGCCTAGGGAGCTACAATGAGCAGTTCTTC CAWSLGSYNEQFF TRBJ2-1 NA TRBV30 few
TGTGCCAGCAGCCCGGTCGGGCAGCCCCAGCATTTT CASSPVGQPQHF TRBJ1-5 NA TRBV11-2 NA
TGTGCCAGCAGTTACTCGGGGCCCTTTCGGGCTGAAGCTTTCTTT CASSYSGPFRAEAFF TRBJ1-1 NA TRBV6-5 NA
TGTGCCAGCAGCTTGGGCATGAACAGGGACAATGAGCAGTTCTTC CASSLGMNRDNEQFF TRBJ2-1 NA TRBV5-4 few
TGTGCCAGTAACCCGAGGTTGGGCCTAGCGGATGCGAACACCGGGGAGCTGTTTTTT CASNPRLGLADANTGELFF TRBJ2-2 TRBD2 TRBV19 NA
TGTGCCTGGAGTGTGGGGGGGACGACGAACACCGGGGAGCTGTTTTTT CAWSVGGTTNTGELFF TRBJ2-2 TRBD2 TRBV30 NA
TGTGCCATCAGTTTTGACAGGAACTCTGGAAACACCATATATTTT CAISFDRNSGNTIYF TRBJ1-3 NA TRBV10-3 NA
TGTGCCAGCAGCAGGGCTGCCGGGGACACCGGGGAGCTGTTTTTT CASSRAAGDTGELFF TRBJ2-2 NA TRBV5-5 few
TGTGCCAGCAGCTTGAGTACAGCGAACACTGAAGCTTTCTTT CASSLSTANTEAFF TRBJ1-1 NA TRBV5-5 few
TGTGCCAGCAGGGTAGGGACAGGAAACATTCAGTACTTC CASRVGTGNIQYF TRBJ2-4 TRBD1 TRBV2 once
TGTGCCAGCAGCACCGGGACAGGGGATGCTTTCTTT CASSTGTGDAFF TRBJ1-1 TRBD1 TRBV19 few
TGTGCCAGTAGTATCGGGACAGCTTTCCGCTCTGGAAACACCATATATTTT CASSIGTAFRSGNTIYF TRBJ1-3 TRBD1 TRBV19 NA
TGTGCCAGCAGCTTACGGACAGGACTATTGACTGAAGCTTTCTTT CASSLRTGLLTEAFF TRBJ1-1 TRBD1 TRBV3-1/TRBV3-2 NA
TGTGCCAGCAGCGCCCGACAGGGGTGGTCGAATGAGCAGTTCTTC CASSARQGWSNEQFF TRBJ2-1 TRBD1 TRBV7-9 NA
TGTGCCAGCAGCCTCAGGGTTTTTTGGGAGCAGTACTTC CASSLRVFWEQYF TRBJ2-7 NA TRBV6-5 NA
TGTGCCAGCCGGCCCCCGGGACAGGGTCTAAATGAGCAGTTCTTC CASRPPGQGLNEQFF TRBJ2-1 TRBD1 TRBV18 NA
TGTGCCACCAGCCCCAGGGACTATGGCTACACCTTC CATSPRDYGYTF TRBJ1-2 NA TRBV15 once
TGCGCCAGCAGCACCTCAACAGGGAACACTGAAGCTTTCTTT CASSTSTGNTEAFF TRBJ1-1 NA TRBV5-1 NA
TGTGCCAGCACTCCCCGAGACAGAATGAATTCACCCCTCCACTTT CASTPRDRMNSPLHF TRBJ1-6 NA TRBV7-2 few
TGTGCCAGCGCCACGGACTACCTAACCGGGGAGCTGTTTTTT CASATDYLTGELFF TRBJ2-2 NA TRBV7-3 NA
TGTGCCAGCAGCGCAGTCGGGGGCACTGAAGCTTTCTTT CASSAVGGTEAFF TRBJ1-1 NA TRBV7-9 NA
TGTGCCTGGAGTGTACCAGGCGCAACTAATGAAAAACTGTTTTTT CAWSVPGATNEKLFF TRBJ1-4 NA TRBV30 NA
TGCGCCAGCAGCTTGGCTACGGGTCCCGGGGAGCTGTTTTTT CASSLATGPGELFF TRBJ2-2 NA TRBV5-1 NA
TGTGCCAGCGCACCGGACCCGGGCGGGGAGACCCAGTACTTC CASAPDPGGETQYF TRBJ2-5 NA TRBV6-5 NA
TGTGCCTGGAGCTTCGGGTTGACAGTTTCATATGGCTCCTATAATTCACCCCTCCACTTT CAWSFGLTVSYGSYNSPLHF TRBJ1-6 NA TRBV30 few
TGTGCCAGCAGTGGGCAGGGAGCTTTCTTT CASSGQGAFF TRBJ1-1 NA TRBV25-1 NA
TGTGCCAGCTCGTCCGACTCGAACACTGAAGCTTTCTTT CASSSDSNTEAFF TRBJ1-1 NA TRBV18 few
TGTGCCAGCAGCCAAAGCGGGTCACGCTCCTACGAGCAGTACTTC CASSQSGSRSYEQYF TRBJ2-7 NA TRBV28 NA